Described below is a single T cell receptor (beta chain) sequence and its context. This clone was detected only once. Its antigen is still unknown. Per-base qualities were not stored, and no clone one base away is much larger. One collaborating source in Seattle enrolled patients while the patients were actively infected and followed the patients over time throughout the course of disease. Collaborating institutions collected whole blood in K2EDTA tubes following their own protocols. Collaborator samples were shipped for TCRbeta analysis as frozen whole blood, isolated PBMCs, or DNA extracted from either sample type. This entry comes from a study of blood T cell repertoires in COVID-19 (dated by TCRdb to the early 2020s). Background for the entire study: Samples from collaborators originated in the United States, Italy and Spain and spanned both the acute and convalescent phases of COVID-19. The prospective study material was composed of cDNA or gDNA derived from T cells, B-cell-depleted T cells, or PBMCs. Deeply sampled blood TCRbeta repertoires from subjects exposed to, actively infected with, or recovered from COVID-19 were included in the dataset. The repertoires were released in a freely available public database intended as a resource for research on the immune response to SARS-CoV-2. The samples were drawn from the first 160 participants of the ongoing ImmuneRACE study and from 1,254 subjects provided by 6 global collaborators. A de-identified subject ID, COVID-19 status, age in years and sex were almost always included in the sample metadata. HLA class I and class II types, where available, came from metadata supplied by the sample provider rather than from assay-based typing.

TCRbeta CDR3 regions were amplified from genomic DNA by means of the immunoSEQ Assay, a bias-controlled multiplex PCR. Per the original workflow: The number of nucleated cells in each sample was estimated by amplification of reference gene primers within the assay. Sequence reads were collapsed and filtered to measure the absolute abundance of every unique TCRbeta CDR3 rearrangement. For each sample, productive Simpson clonality was calculated as the square root of Simpson's diversity index across productive rearrangements. What TCRdb holds here is the immuneACCESS table cut down to in-frame rearrangements. Part of the clones is not present; checked against another copy, under half of the missing clones reflect an unresolved V gene, and the others are unexplained. V and J calls and clone size follow that table, whereas D and trimming were derived from the DNA. The sample table lists tens of thousands of clones, 65% to 85% of them with a count of one. The ten biggest clones cover roughly 3.1% of the sample.

On the study overall, not on this receptor specifically: How much clinical and demographic metadata was included differed by source and by participant, and the metadata was provided uncurated.

Trimming takes 6 bases from V and 0 bases from J, and the germline ends sit 14 bases apart. The CDR3 covers 16 residues, taking in both the cysteine and the phenylalanine. Kept here is only the CDR3 DNA, which spans 48 bases and is read in frame from base 1. CDR1 and CDR2, per the germline V gene, are SNHLY and FYNNEI. The TCR originated in a man aged 65 to 85 with COVID-19, enrolled during active disease. The sequencing sample was made of peripheral blood. The rearranged segments are TRBV2 and TRBJ1-4; no D gene call is confident. The nucleotide sequence is given as TGTGCCAGCAGGAGCAGCGGCGGAGCAACTAATGAAAAACTGTTTTTT. Translated, it gives CASRSSGGATNEKLFF.